Each of the 19 T cell receptor beta chains below was sequenced from the same sample in a study of identifying expanded T cells in peripheral blood. TCRdb keeps only in-frame clones here, not all; method: immunoSEQ multiplex PCR. The data show tens of thousands of clones, with approximately 89% seen just once and around 3% held by the top ten. The sequencing input was blood. These TCRs come from a person between 18 and 70 years old in good health.

This clone was recorded only once. This chain connects TRBV7-7 to TRBJ2-2; D unresolved. Germline-derived CDR1 and CDR2 are SSHAT and FNYEAQ (reference sequence). The V end was cut by 10 bases, the J end by 5 bases, with 11 bases between. The CDR3 sequence is 12 residues long. The CDR3 loop is CATPTGTGELFF. As DNA, the CDR3 is TGTGCCACCCCAACGGGTACCGGGGAGCTGTTTTTT.

This clone was seen just once. The V and J genes are TRBV28 and TRBJ2-2; no definite D call. In germline, CDR1 is MDHEN, CDR2 SYDVKM. Trimming left V 10 bases short and J 4 bases short, with 13 bases between. The CDR3 loop spans 13 amino acids. The CDR3 coding sequence is TGTGCCACCAAACCGATCAGCACCGGGGAGCTGTTTTTT. Its translation: CATKPISTGELFF.

V is TRBV18 and J is TRBJ1-2; 8 nucleotides line up with TRBD1. The trim removed 2 bases at V and 7 bases at J, leaving 9 bases unmatched. The CDR3 is 15 amino acids. Germline V gives CDR1 KGHSH, CDR2 LQKENI. CDR3 sequence reads: CASSPTEGQAFGYTF. In DNA form, the CDR3 reads TGTGCCAGCTCACCAACCGAGGGACAGGCATTTGGCTACACCTTC.

A few counts support this clone. The CDR3 loop is CASTPTPYSNQPQHF. CDR3 nucleotides: TGTGCCAGCACCCCGACCCCTTACAGCAATCAGCCCCAGCATTTT. The chain carries TRBV28 and TRBJ1-5; D is unclear. Trimming shortened V by 7 bases and J by 1 base, and 14 bases separated the two germline ends. CDR3 length: 15 amino acids. The V gene's germline CDR1 is MDHEN and CDR2 SYDVKM.

V and J are TRBV14 and TRBJ2-3; 8 positions agree with TRBD1. V dropped 4 bases and J dropped 4; count of bases not matched to a gene: 4. CDR1 and CDR2 (germline): SGHDN, FVKESK. CDR3 length: 14 amino acids. DNA for the CDR3: TGTGCCAGCAGCCCGCGGACAGGGCCAGATACGCAGTATTTT. Protein product: CASSPRTGPDTQYF.

The rearrangement links TRBV27 to TRBJ2-1, with D perhaps assigned TRBD1 or TRBD2 (7 bases each). Trimming removed 2 bases from V and 3 bases from J, with 14 bases in between. Germline V gene data show CDR1 as MNHEY and CDR2 as SMNVEV (reference sequence). CDR3 length: 16 residues. CDR3 residues: CASSLSQGDYYNEQFF. As DNA, the CDR3 is TGTGCCAGCAGTTTAAGTCAGGGGGACTACTACAATGAGCAGTTCTTC.

V is TRBV5-1 and J is TRBJ2-7; TRBD1 or TRBD2 may be the D gene (6 bases each). Per the germline V gene, CDR1 is SGHRS and CDR2 is YFSETQ. Trimming stripped 4 bases from V and 3 bases from J, with 11 bases between. The CDR3 extends over 13 amino acids. CDR3 residues: CASSPEGGYEQYF. The CDR3 nucleotides read TGCGCCAGCAGCCCTGAGGGGGGCTACGAGCAGTACTTC.

The chain employs TRBV7-2 and TRBJ2-3; 8 positions agree with TRBD1. Germline CDR1 SGHTA, CDR2 FQGNSA. The CDR3 length is 15 residues. Trimming cost V 5 bases and J 4 bases; bases outside gene matches: 8. CDR3 amino acids: CASSPLGQGADTQYF. Written as DNA, the CDR3 is TGTGCCAGCAGCCCCCTCGGACAGGGTGCAGATACGCAGTATTTT.

The V gene is TRBV19, the J gene TRBJ1-1; D is ambiguous. The CDR3 sequence is 15 residues long. V was pared by 5 bases and J by 0 bases, with 13 bases between. The germline gives CDR1 LNHDA, CDR2 SQIVND (reference sequence). In DNA, the CDR3 is TGTGCCAGTAGTGTCCCGGGTCGCATGAACACTGAAGCTTTCTTT. It codes for CASSVPGRMNTEAFF.

The V gene is TRBV9, the J gene TRBJ2-7; D might be TRBD1 or TRBD2, each matching 5 bases. This CDR3 contains 17 residues. The ends were cut back, 0 bases at V and 3 bases at J, with 19 bases in the middle. Germline assignment: CDR1 SGDLS and CDR2 YYNGEE. CDR3 protein: CASSVGPGSVVGYEQYF. The CDR3 DNA reads as TGTGCCAGCAGCGTAGGTCCAGGGAGCGTTGTCGGCTACGAGCAGTACTTC.

V usage is TRBV29-1 and J usage is TRBJ1-2; no firm D call. The CDR3 runs to 12 residues. From germline, CDR1 is SQVTM and CDR2 ANQGSEA. V was cut by 6 bases and J by 1 base, with 9 bases left in between. The CDR3 protein is CSVSTDNYGYTF. The CDR3 DNA reads as TGCAGCGTATCGACTGATAACTATGGCTACACCTTC. Based on the CDR3 plus reference TRBV29-1 and TRBJ1-2, the full variable domain is SAVISQKPSRDICQRGTSLTIQCQVDSQVTMMFWYRQQPGQSLTLIATANQGSEATYESGFVIDKFPISRPNLTFSTLTVSNMSPEDSSIYLCSVSTDNYGYTFGSGTRLTVV.

This chain uses TRBV7-8 with TRBJ1-3; D not resolved. There are 17 residues in the CDR3. CDR1 and CDR2 (germline): SGHVS, FQNEAQ. Trimming cost V 5 bases and J 0 bases, with 17 bases left between them. The CDR3 DNA follows: TGTGCCAGCAGCCTCCCGGGTAGCTCTTACTCTGGAAACACCATATATTTT. Amino acid sequence: CASSLPGSSYSGNTIYF.

The genes are TRBV9 and TRBJ2-1; D possibly corresponds to TRBD2 (6 bases). V lost 6 bases to trimming and J lost 0 bases, with 10 bases between them. The CDR3 totals 14 residues. CDR1 and CDR2 (germline): SGDLS, YYNGEE. The CDR3 here is CASTQTSSYNEQFF. In DNA, the CDR3 is TGTGCCAGCACCCAGACTAGCTCCTACAATGAGCAGTTCTTC.

The CDR3 nucleotides read TGCGCCAGCAGCCTGACCAGAACTGAAGCTTTCTTT. Translated, it gives CASSLTRTEAFF. The chain combines TRBV5-1 with TRBJ1-1; D ambiguous. The V end was cut by 4 bases, the J end by 5 bases, with 9 bases between. This CDR3 contains 12 residues. The germline CDR1 and CDR2 sequences are SGHRS and YFSETQ.

This chain links TRBV7-7 with TRBJ2-5, with D possibly matching TRBD2 (5 bases). Germline lookup yields CDR1 SSHAT and CDR2 FNYEAQ (reference sequence). CDR3 length: 17 residues. V was shortened by 8 bases and J by 2 bases, with 24 bases between the two germline ends. CDR3 sequence reads: CASGSGSPGRNQETQYF. As DNA, the CDR3 is TGTGCCAGCGGCAGCGGCTCCCCGGGAAGGAATCAAGAGACCCAGTACTTC.

The chain links TRBV6-5 to TRBJ2-2, with D unresolved. Looked up from germline, CDR1 is MNHEY and CDR2 is SVGAGI. The CDR3 loop spans 13 amino acids. The V end was cut by 10 bases, the J end by 2 bases, with 11 bases between. The CDR3 spells CAILSTNTGELFF. In DNA form, the CDR3 reads TGTGCCATCTTATCGACTAACACCGGGGAGCTGTTTTTT.

This sequence joins TRBV2 and TRBJ1-2, with TRBD1 as a possible D gene (5 bases). CDR1 is SNHLY, CDR2 FYNNEI, per germline. The ends were cut back, 3 bases at V and 4 bases at J, with 12 bases in the middle. This CDR3 is 14 amino acids long. DNA for the CDR3: TGTGCCAGCAGTGAGGTGGGACTTACCTATGGCTACACCTTC. Residues: CASSEVGLTYGYTF. Combining the CDR3 with reference TRBV2 and TRBJ1-2 gives the whole variable domain EPEVTQTPSHQVTQMGQEVILRCVPISNHLYFYWYRQILGQKVEFLVSFYNNEISEKSEIFDDQFSVERPDGSNFTLKIRSTKLEDSAMYFCASSEVGLTYGYTFGSGTRLTVV.

The sample holds a few counts of this clone. The chain has TRBV2 and TRBJ1-1; D not resolved. The V end lost 7 bases, the J end lost 3 bases, and 6 bases lay between the germline ends. CDR1 is SNHLY, CDR2 FYNNEI, per germline. The CDR3 contains 11 residues. The CDR3 bases are TGTGCCAGCAAGAGGGACACTGAAGCTTTCTTT. Translation: CASKRDTEAFF.

The V and J genes are TRBV6-6 and TRBJ2-3, with 7 bases identical to TRBD1. The germline gives CDR1 MNHNY, CDR2 SVGAGI (reference sequence). The CDR3 spans 16 residues. V was clipped by 2 bases and J by 7 bases; unmatched bases: 12. This CDR3 reads CASSYHRDSAQNTQYF. Here the CDR3 DNA reads TGTGCCAGCAGTTACCATAGGGACAGCGCACAGAATACGCAGTATTTT.